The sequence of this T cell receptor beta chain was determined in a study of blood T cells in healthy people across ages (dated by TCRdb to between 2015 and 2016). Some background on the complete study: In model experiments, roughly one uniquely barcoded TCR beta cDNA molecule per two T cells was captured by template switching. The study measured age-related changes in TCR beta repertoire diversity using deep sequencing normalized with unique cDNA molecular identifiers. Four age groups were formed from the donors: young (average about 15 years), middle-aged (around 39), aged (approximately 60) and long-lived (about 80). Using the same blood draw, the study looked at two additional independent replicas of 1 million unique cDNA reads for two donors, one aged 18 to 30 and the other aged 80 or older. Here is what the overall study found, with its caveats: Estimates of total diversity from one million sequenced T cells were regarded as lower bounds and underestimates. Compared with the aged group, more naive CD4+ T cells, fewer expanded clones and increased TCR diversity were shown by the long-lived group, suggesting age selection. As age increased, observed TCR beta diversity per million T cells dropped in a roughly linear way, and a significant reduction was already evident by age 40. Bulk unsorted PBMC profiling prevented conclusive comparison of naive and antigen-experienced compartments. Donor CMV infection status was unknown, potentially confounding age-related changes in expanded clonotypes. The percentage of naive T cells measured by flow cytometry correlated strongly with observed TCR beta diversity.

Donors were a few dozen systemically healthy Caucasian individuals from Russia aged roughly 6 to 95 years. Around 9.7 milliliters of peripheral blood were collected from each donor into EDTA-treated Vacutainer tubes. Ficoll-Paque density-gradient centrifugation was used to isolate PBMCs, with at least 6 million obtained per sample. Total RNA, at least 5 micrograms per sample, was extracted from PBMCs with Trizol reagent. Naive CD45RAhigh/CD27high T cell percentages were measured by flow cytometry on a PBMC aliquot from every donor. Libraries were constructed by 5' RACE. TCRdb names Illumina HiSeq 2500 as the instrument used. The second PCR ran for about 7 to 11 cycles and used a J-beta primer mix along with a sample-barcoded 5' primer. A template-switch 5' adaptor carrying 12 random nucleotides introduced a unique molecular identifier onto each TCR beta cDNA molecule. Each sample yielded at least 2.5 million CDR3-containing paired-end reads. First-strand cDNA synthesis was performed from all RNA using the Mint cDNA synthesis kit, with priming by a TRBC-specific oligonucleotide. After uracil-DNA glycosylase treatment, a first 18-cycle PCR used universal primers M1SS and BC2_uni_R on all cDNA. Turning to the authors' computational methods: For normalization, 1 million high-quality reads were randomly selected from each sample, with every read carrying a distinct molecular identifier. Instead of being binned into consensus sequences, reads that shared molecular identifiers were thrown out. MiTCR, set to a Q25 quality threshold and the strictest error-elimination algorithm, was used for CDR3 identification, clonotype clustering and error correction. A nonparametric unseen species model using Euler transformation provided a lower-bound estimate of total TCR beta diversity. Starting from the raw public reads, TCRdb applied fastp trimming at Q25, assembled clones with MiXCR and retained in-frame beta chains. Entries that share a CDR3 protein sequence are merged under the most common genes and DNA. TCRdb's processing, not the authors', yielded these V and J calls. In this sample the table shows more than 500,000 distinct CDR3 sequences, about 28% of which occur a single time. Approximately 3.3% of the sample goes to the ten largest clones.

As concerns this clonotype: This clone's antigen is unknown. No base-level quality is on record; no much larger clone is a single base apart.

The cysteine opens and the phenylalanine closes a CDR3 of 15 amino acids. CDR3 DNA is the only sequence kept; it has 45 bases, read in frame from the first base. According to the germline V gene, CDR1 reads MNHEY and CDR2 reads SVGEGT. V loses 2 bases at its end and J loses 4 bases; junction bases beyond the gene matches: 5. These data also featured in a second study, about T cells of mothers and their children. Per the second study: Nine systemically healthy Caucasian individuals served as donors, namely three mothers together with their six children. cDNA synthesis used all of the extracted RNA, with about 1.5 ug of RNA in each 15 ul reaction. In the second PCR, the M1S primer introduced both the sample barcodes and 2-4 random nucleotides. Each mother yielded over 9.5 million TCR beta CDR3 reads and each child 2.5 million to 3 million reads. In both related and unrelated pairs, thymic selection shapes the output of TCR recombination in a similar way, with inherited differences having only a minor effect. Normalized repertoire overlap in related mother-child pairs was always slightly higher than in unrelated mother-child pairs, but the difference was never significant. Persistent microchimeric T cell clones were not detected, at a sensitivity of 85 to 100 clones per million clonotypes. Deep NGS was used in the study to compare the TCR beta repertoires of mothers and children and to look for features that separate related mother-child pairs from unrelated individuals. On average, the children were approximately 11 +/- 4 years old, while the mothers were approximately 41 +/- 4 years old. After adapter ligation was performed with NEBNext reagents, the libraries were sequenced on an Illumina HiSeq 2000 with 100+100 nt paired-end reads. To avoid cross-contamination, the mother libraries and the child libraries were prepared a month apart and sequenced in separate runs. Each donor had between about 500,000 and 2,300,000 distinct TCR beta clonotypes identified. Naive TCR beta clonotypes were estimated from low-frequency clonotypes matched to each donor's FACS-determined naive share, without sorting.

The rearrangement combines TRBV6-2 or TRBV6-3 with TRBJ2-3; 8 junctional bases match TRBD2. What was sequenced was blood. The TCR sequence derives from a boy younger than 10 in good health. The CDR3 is CASSYAAGDSDTQYF. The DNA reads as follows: TGTGCCAGCAGTTACGCAGCGGGAGATTCAGATACGCAGTATTTT.